This T cell receptor (beta chain) was recovered during a study of blood T cell repertoires in COVID-19. Across the study: Donors in the United States, Italy and Spain gave samples during acute or convalescent COVID-19.

Comment on this clone: The sample carries other DNA sequences with the same CDR3.

The length of the CDR3 is 14 residues. Germline V gives CDR1 SGHTA, CDR2 FQGNSA. V gave up 2 bases and J gave up 2 bases, with 8 bases separating them. In the authors' workflow: How many nucleated cells were present was estimated from reference gene primer amplification. Produced via immunoSEQ multiplex PCR; TCRdb's table is partial and in-frame only. V, J and clone size are those of that table, while D and trimming were read from the DNA. The data show 250,000 to 300,000 clones, with almost 90% seen just once and around 11% held by the top ten. It was during active infection that Seattle patients were enrolled and then longitudinally followed.

Material for sequencing was peripheral blood. The J gene is TRBJ2-3, the V gene TRBV7-2, with unresolved D. This sequence originates from a woman between 25 and 40 years old with COVID-19, enrolled during active disease. The chain's CDR3 is CASSLRQSTDTQYF. The CDR3 DNA sequence: TGTGCCAGCAGCTTAAGACAATCCACAGATACGCAGTATTTT.